The 7 T cell receptor beta chains below all came from one sample that was sequenced in a study of T cell changes during pregnancy in multiple sclerosis. The assay was immunoSEQ multiplex PCR, and TCRdb's table has in-frame clones only and misses some. The sample comprises 65,000 to 95,000 clones, about 93% of which are singletons, and about 2.5% rests with the top ten. This material consisted of peripheral blood, taken after pregnancy. These receptors all stem from a female donor in good health, enrolled as a control in a pregnancy study.

This clone was observed at least ten times. The chain joins TRBV28 to TRBJ1-2, with TRBD1 identical over 7 bases. With 4 bases clipped from V and 5 bases from J, the junction kept 10 bases outside the gene matches. Germline assignment: CDR1 MDHEN and CDR2 SYDVKM. CDR3 size: 15 residues. The CDR3 here is CASSYGDRALYGYTF. DNA for the CDR3: TGTGCCAGCAGTTATGGGGACAGAGCTCTTTATGGCTACACCTTC.

This sequence joins TRBV7-8 and TRBJ2-3; 9 bases match TRBD2. V trimming: 5 bases; J trimming: 0 bases; junction bases outside the gene matches: 12. This CDR3 has 18 amino acids. The V gene's germline CDR1 is SGHVS and CDR2 FQNEAQ. The DNA for the CDR3 is TGTGCCAGCAGCCCCCAAGGGCTAGCGGGATTTAGCACAGATACGCAGTATTTT. Translated: CASSPQGLAGFSTDTQYF.

The V and J genes are TRBV7-2 and TRBJ2-5, with D possibly matching TRBD2 (6 bases). Trimming took 1 base from V and 7 from J, leaving 10 bases between them. The CDR3 is 13 amino acids. Per the germline V gene, CDR1 is SGHTA and CDR2 is FQGNSA. CDR3 amino acids: CASSLGGDATQYF. In DNA form, the CDR3 reads TGTGCCAGCAGCTTAGGGGGGGATGCGACCCAGTACTTC.

The rearrangement joins TRBV7-2 to TRBJ2-7, with 11 nucleotides matching TRBD1. J gave up 0 bases and V 5 bases, and 3 bases lay outside the gene matches. The CDR3 length is 15 residues. The germline gives CDR1 SGHTA, CDR2 FQGNSA. Here the CDR3 DNA reads TGTGCCAGCAGCCAAGGGACAGGGGGCTCCTACGAGCAGTACTTC. It encodes CASSQGTGGSYEQYF. The full variable domain, in which reference TRBV7-2 and TRBJ2-7 provide the parts outside the CDR3, is GAGVSQSPSNKVTEKGKDVELRCDPISGHTALYWYRQSLGQGLEFLIYFQGNSAPDKSGLPSDRFSAERTGGSVSTLTIQRTQQEDSAVYLCASSQGTGGSYEQYFGPGTRLTVT.

The rearrangement links TRBV7-3 to TRBJ2-1, with 8 nucleotides matching TRBD2. Germline assignment: CDR1 SGHTA and CDR2 FQGTGA. CDR3 length equals 16 residues. V lost 2 bases and J lost 1; bases outside the gene matches: 4. CDR3 sequence: CASSLRGGPSYNEQFF. The CDR3, as DNA: TGTGCCAGCAGCTTACGGGGGGGCCCTTCCTACAATGAGCAGTTCTTC.

The CDR3 DNA reads as TGTGCCAGCAGTTACGACGGAGCGGGAGTGGTAGAGACCCAGTACTTC. Encoded protein: CASSYDGAGVVETQYF. V usage is TRBV6-5 and J usage is TRBJ2-5; 8 nucleotides line up with TRBD2. Germline lookup yields CDR1 MNHEY and CDR2 SVGAGI. Germline trimming cut 2 bases from V and 4 bases from J; bases unmatched to any gene: 9. CDR3 size: 16 residues.

CDR3 sequence: CASGPGLKLQETQYF. CDR3 DNA sequence: TGTGCCAGTGGTCCGGGACTCAAACTCCAAGAGACCCAGTACTTC. J is TRBJ2-5 and V is TRBV5-4; D perhaps matches TRBD2 (6 bases). The CDR3 is 15 amino acids. Per germline, CDR1 SGHNT and CDR2 YYREEE (reference sequence). V was cut by 8 bases and J by 1 base, with 18 bases left in between.